A selection of T cell receptor beta chains follows, all from one sample in a study of CD8 T cells in Susac syndrome. Via MiXCR, TCRdb re-called the immunoSEQ multiplex PCR reads, giving one row per CDR3 protein. The data show 180,000 or so distinct CDR3 sequences, about 95% seen once. The specimen sequenced was CD4+ T cells from PBMCs. The receptors shown here come from a human donor in good health. Each CDR3 is given with its conserved first and last residue. Clone size is shown for a subset of rows, as once, few, many or a class of expanded clone.

CDR3 length: 14
V gene: TRBV7-9
clone size: once
CDR3 protein: CASSLLRAGNEQFF

CDR3 length: 15
V gene: TRBV20-1
clone size: NA
CDR3 protein: CSARDAQGGTGELFF

CDR3 length: 12
V gene: TRBV28
clone size: NA
CDR3 protein: CASREGNQPQHF

CDR3 length: 14
V gene: TRBV6-1
clone size: NA
CDR3 protein: CASRRGQGRYEQYF

CDR3 length: 14
V gene: TRBV19
clone size: NA
CDR3 protein: CASSTAGFNYEQYF

CDR3 length: 16
V gene: TRBV2
clone size: NA
CDR3 protein: CASSDPRESSYNEQFF

CDR3 length: 13
V gene: TRBV20-1
clone size: NA
CDR3 protein: CSASGARGVTQYF

CDR3 length: 16
V gene: TRBV4-2
clone size: NA
CDR3 protein: CASSQDHQAGIYEQYF

CDR3 length: 12
V gene: TRBV20-1
clone size: NA
CDR3 protein: CSAPGTSEKLFF

CDR3 length: 13
V gene: TRBV29-1
clone size: once
CDR3 protein: CSVDSTLGNTIYF

CDR3 length: 12
V gene: TRBV13
clone size: NA
CDR3 protein: CASSPRRETQYF

CDR3 length: 15
V gene: TRBV20-1
clone size: NA
CDR3 protein: CSALGLAGIQETQYF

CDR3 length: 11
V gene: TRBV12-3/TRBV12-4
clone size: NA
CDR3 protein: CASSLGNTIYF

CDR3 length: 15
V gene: TRBV19
clone size: once
CDR3 protein: CASKDGRASKDEQFF

CDR3 length: 14
V gene: TRBV5-4
clone size: NA
CDR3 protein: CASSPELNGYEQYF

CDR3 length: 16
V gene: TRBV18
clone size: NA
CDR3 protein: CASSLSLGAGANVLTF